This T cell receptor beta chain was identified in a study of blood T cell repertoires in COVID-19. Study information: COVID-19 samples collected from the United States, Italy and Spain covered acute and convalescent phases. Sample material is recorded as cDNA or gDNA derived from T cells, B-cell-depleted T cells, or PBMCs.

Participants were aged about 18 to 90 years from about two dozen US areas. Recovery meant two consecutive negative NP/OP PCR tests, professional clearance, or resolved symptoms. V was pared by 5 bases and J by 4 bases, with 10 bases of the junction left unmatched. This CDR3 has 15 residues. Germline assignment: CDR1 SEHNR and CDR2 FQNEAQ (reference sequence). Sequenced by immunoSEQ multiplex PCR; TCRdb stores in-frame clones only, minus some. The sample has about 150,000 clones; about 86% are singletons. Sequencing input: PBMCs or T cells enriched from blood (not recorded which). V and J are TRBV7-9 and TRBJ2-5; TRBD2 aligns across 7 bases. The sequence derives from a man aged 50-59 years who had recovered from COVID-19. The CDR3 sequence: CASSLRREGGETQYF. Written as DNA, the CDR3 is TGTGCCAGCAGCCTGAGGAGGGAGGGAGGAGAGACCCAGTACTTC.